The 3 T cell receptor beta chains reported below all come from one sample, sequenced in a study of beta chain features in type 1 diabetes. Study results and caveats: Type 1 diabetes patients showed a moderate but significant shortening of TCRB CDR3s in all four CD4+ subsets.

The investigators reverse transcribed all of the isolated RNA, so they sequenced expressed TCRB transcripts. Some clones are missing from TCRdb's copy, which holds only in-frame ones; the method was immunoSEQ multiplex PCR. The table lists some 140,000 clones, around 8.8% of them singletons. Their antigens remain unidentified. Specimen: central memory CD4+ T cells from blood. Every receptor here comes from a man aged 25-45 years with type 1 diabetes.

This clone was picked up a small number of times. The V gene is TRBV5-4, the J gene TRBJ2-7; D gene unclear. The V end was cut by 1 base, the J end by 0 bases, with 5 bases between. The CDR3 has 13 amino acids. Per germline, CDR1 SGHNT and CDR2 YYREEE (reference sequence). The CDR3 nucleotides are TGTGCCAGCAGCTTGAGCTCCTCCTACGAGCAGTACTTC. Encoded protein: CASSLSSSYEQYF. Combining the CDR3 with reference TRBV5-4 and TRBJ2-7 gives the whole variable domain ETGVTQSPTHLIKTRGQQVTLRCSSQSGHNTVSWYQQALGQGPQFIFQYYREEENGRGNFPPRFSGLQFPNYSSELNVNALELDDSALYLCASSLSSSYEQYFGPGTRLTVT.

This clone has just a few counts. The genes are TRBV7-3 and TRBJ2-5; 7 bases map to TRBD2. The CDR3 length is 14 residues. Trimming removed 1 base from V and 2 bases from J; junction bases left unmatched: 1. The germline V gene encodes CDR1 SGHTA and CDR2 FQGTGA. The CDR3 loop reads CASSLMGGQETQYF. CDR3 sequence (DNA): TGTGCCAGCAGCTTAATGGGAGGGCAAGAGACCCAGTACTTC.

The V and J genes are TRBV7-2 and TRBJ2-7, with a tentative D call TRBD1 (8 bases). The CDR3 extends over 16 amino acids. V lost 5 bases, J lost 1 base, and 18 bases lay in between. The V gene's germline CDR1 is SGHTA and CDR2 FQGNSA. CDR3 DNA sequence: TGTGCCAGCAGCCGGACAGGGAGGGCGGGATCCTACGAGCAGTACTTC. Its protein is CASSRTGRAGSYEQYF. The variable domain in full, completed from reference TRBV7-2 and TRBJ2-7, reads GAGVSQSPSNKVTEKGKDVELRCDPISGHTALYWYRQSLGQGLEFLIYFQGNSAPDKSGLPSDRFSAERTGGSVSTLTIQRTQQEDSAVYLCASSRTGRAGSYEQYFGPGTRLTVT.